This paragraph covers one T cell receptor (beta chain) sequence. This sample is part of a study of blood T cell repertoires in COVID-19. Overall study context: COVID-19 samples, acute and convalescent, were from the United States, Italy and Spain.

How the authors handled the data: How many nucleated cells were present was estimated from reference gene primer amplification. The repertoire was sequenced with immunoSEQ multiplex PCR; TCRdb's copy has only in-frame clones and lacks some. Clone size and V and J calls were adopted from that table, with D and trimming inferred from the DNA. Among some 150,000 clones listed, about nine tenths were seen once. V was clipped by 0 bases and J by 1 base, with 9 bases between them. The CDR3 consists of 15 residues. CDR1 and CDR2 from the germline V gene are MNHEY and SVGAGI. The V call is TRBV6-5, the J call TRBJ1-1; the D is unclear. The sequenced sample was peripheral blood. This receptor was taken from a man in his fifties who had recovered from COVID-19. The CDR3 region has the DNA TGTGCCAGCAGTTACTCGACTCCGGAGAACACTGAAGCTTTCTTT. Translation: CASSYSTPENTEAFF.